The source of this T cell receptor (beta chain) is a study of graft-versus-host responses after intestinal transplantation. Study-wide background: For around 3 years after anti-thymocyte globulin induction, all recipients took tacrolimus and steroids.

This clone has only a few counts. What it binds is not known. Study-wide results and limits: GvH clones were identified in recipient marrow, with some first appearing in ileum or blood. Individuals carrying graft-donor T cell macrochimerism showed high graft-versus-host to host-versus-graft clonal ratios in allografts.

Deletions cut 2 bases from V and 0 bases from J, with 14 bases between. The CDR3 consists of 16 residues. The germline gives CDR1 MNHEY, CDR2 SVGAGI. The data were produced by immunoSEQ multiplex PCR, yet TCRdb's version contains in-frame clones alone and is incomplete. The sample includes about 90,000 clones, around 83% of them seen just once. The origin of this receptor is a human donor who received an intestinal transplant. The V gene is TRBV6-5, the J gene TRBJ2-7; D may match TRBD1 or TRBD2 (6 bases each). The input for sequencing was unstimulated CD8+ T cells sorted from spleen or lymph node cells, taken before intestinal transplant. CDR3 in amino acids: CASSYSTTGASYEQYF. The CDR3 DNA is TGTGCCAGCAGTTACAGCACAACGGGGGCCTCCTACGAGCAGTACTTC.